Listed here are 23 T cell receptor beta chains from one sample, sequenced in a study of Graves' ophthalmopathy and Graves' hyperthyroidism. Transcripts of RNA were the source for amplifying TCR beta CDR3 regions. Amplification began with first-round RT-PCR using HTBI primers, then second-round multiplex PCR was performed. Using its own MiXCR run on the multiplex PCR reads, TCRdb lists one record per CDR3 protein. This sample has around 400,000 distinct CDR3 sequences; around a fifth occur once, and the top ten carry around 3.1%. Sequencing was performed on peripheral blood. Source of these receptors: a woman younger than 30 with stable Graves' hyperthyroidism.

CDR3 region: CASSFGQQGYEQYF. CDR3 coding DNA: TGTGCCAGCAGCTTTGGACAGCAAGGCTACGAGCAGTACTTC. The V gene is TRBV5-5, the J gene TRBJ2-7; a weak D match, TRBD1 (6 bases). The germline V gene has CDR1 SGHKS and CDR2 YYEKEE (reference sequence). The V gene lost 2 bases and the J gene lost 3 bases, with 12 bases spanning the gap. The CDR3 is 14 residues long.

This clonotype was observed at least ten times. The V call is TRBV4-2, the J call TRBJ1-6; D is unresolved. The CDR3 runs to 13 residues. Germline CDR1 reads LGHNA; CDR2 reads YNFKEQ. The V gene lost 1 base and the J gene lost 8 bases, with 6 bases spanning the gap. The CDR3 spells CASSQAGYSPLHF. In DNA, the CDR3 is TGTGCCAGCAGCCAAGCCGGGTATTCACCCCTCCACTTT.

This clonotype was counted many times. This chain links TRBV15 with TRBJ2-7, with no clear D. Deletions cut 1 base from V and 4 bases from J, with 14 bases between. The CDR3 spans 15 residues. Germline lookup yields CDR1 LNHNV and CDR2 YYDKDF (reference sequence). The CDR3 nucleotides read TGTGCCACCAGCAGAGTAGGTAGAACGGGTTACGAGCAGTACTTC. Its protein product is CATSRVGRTGYEQYF.

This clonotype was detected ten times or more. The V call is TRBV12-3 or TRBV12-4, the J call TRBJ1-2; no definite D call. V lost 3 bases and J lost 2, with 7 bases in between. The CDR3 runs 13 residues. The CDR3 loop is CASSFGQNYGYTF. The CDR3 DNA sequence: TGTGCCAGCAGTTTCGGGCAGAACTATGGCTACACCTTC.

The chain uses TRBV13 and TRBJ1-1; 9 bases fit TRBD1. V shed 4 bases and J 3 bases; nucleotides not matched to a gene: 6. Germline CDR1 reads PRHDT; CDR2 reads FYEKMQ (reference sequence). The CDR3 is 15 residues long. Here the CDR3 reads CASSSTGGGDTEAFF. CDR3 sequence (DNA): TGTGCCAGCAGCTCGACAGGGGGTGGGGACACTGAAGCTTTCTTT.

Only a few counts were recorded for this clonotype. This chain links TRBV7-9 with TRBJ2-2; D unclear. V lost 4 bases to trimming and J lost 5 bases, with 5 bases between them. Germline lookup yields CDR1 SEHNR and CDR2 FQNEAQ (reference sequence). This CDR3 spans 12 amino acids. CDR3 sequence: CASSWKTGELFF. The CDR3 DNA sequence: TGTGCCAGCAGCTGGAAAACCGGGGAGCTGTTTTTT.

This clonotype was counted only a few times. The CDR3, as DNA: TGTGCCAGCAGCCAAGATGTCTCGTCTTCGCAGCCCCAGCATTTT. Its protein product is CASSQDVSSSQPQHF. V usage is TRBV3-1 and J usage is TRBJ1-5; D ambiguous. Germline-derived CDR1 and CDR2 are LGHDT and YNNKEL (reference sequence). With 0 bases removed from V and 7 bases from J, the gap between germline ends came to 13 bases. The CDR3 runs 15 residues.

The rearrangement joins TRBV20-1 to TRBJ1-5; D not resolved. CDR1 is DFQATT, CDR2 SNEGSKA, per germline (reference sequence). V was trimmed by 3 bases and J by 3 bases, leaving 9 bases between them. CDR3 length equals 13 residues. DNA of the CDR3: TGCAGTGCTAGTTCGGCGAACAATCAGCCCCAGCATTTT. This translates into CSASSANNQPQHF.

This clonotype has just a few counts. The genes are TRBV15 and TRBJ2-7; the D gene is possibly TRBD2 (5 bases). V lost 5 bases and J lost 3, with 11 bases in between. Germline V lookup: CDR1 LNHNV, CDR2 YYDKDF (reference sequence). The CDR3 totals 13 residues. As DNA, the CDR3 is TGTGCCACCAGCCCAAACCGGGGCTACGAGCAGTACTTC. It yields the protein CATSPNRGYEQYF.

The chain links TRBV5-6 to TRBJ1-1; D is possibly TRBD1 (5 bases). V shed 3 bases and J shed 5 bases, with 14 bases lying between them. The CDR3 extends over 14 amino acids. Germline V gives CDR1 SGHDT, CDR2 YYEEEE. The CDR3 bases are TGTGCCAGCAGCTCCCGGCGGGGGGAAACTGAAGCTTTCTTT. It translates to CASSSRRGETEAFF.

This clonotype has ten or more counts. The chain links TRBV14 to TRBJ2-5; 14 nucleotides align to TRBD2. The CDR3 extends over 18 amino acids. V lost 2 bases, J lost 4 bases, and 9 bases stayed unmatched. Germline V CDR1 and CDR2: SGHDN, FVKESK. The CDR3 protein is CASSQLRRTSGRPETQYF. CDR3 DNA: TGTGCCAGCAGCCAACTGCGACGGACTAGCGGGAGGCCAGAGACCCAGTACTTC.

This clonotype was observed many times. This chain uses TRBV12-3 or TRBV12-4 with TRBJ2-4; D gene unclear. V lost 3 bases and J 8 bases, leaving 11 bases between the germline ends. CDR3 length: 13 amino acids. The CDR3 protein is CASSFDNSDIQYF. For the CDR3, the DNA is TGTGCCAGCAGTTTCGACAATTCGGACATTCAGTACTTC.

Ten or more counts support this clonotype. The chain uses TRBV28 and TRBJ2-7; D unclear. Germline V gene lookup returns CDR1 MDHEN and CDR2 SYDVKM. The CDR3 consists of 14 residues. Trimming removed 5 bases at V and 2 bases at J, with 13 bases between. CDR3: CASSPIGNTYEQYF. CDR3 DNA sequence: TGTGCCAGCAGTCCTATAGGGAATACCTACGAGCAGTACTTC. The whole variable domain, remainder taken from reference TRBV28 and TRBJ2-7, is DVKVTQSSRYLVKRTGEKVFLECVQDMDHENMFWYRQDPGLGLRLIYFSYDVKMKEKGDIPEGYSVSREKKERFSLILESASTNQTSMYLCASSPIGNTYEQYFGPGTRLTVT.

The CDR3 is CATSGSVWDYLDEQYF. The CDR3 nucleotides are TGTGCCACCAGCGGTAGCGTCTGGGATTACCTAGACGAGCAGTACTTC. This chain connects TRBV15 to TRBJ2-7; D perhaps matches TRBD2 (5 bases). This CDR3 has 16 amino acids. The germline gives CDR1 LNHNV, CDR2 YYDKDF (reference sequence). V lost 5 bases and J lost 5, with 22 bases in between.

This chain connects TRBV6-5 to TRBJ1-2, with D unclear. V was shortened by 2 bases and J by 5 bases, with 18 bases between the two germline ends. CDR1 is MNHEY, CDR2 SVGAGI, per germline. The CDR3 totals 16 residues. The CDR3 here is CASSYRGSSDLYGYTF. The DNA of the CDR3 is TGTGCCAGCAGTTACCGCGGCAGCAGCGACCTTTATGGCTACACCTTC.

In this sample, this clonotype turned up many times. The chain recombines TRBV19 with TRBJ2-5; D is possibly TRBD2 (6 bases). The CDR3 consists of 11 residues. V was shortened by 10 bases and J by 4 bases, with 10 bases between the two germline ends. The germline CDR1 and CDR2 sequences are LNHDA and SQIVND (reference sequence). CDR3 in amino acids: CATARGETQYF. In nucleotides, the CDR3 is TGTGCCACCGCGCGGGGAGAGACCCAGTACTTC. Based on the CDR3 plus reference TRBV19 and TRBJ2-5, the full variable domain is DGGITQSPKYLFRKEGQNVTLSCEQNLNHDAMYWYRQDPGQGLRLIYYSQIVNDFQKGDIAEGYSVSREKKESFPLTVTSAQKNPTAFYLCATARGETQYFGPGTRLLVL.

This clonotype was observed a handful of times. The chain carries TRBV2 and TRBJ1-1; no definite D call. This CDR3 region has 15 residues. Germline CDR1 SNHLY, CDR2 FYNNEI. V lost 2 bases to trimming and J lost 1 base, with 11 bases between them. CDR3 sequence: CASSESEVSNTEAFF. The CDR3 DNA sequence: TGTGCCAGCAGTGAATCGGAGGTTTCGAACACTGAAGCTTTCTTT. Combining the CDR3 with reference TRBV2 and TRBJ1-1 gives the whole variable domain EPEVTQTPSHQVTQMGQEVILRCVPISNHLYFYWYRQILGQKVEFLVSFYNNEISEKSEIFDDQFSVERPDGSNFTLKIRSTKLEDSAMYFCASSESEVSNTEAFFGQGTRLTVV.

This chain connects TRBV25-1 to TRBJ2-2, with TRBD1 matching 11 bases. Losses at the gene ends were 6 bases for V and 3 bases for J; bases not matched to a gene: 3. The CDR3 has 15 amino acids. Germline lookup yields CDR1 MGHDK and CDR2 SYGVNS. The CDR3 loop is CASSSGQGDTGELFF. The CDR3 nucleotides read TGTGCCAGCAGCTCGGGACAGGGGGACACCGGGGAGCTGTTTTTT. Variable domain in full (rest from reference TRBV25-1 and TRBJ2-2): EADIYQTPRYLVIGTGKKITLECSQTMGHDKMYWYQQDPGMELHLIHYSYGVNSTEKGDLSSESTVSRIRTEHFPLTLESARPSHTSQYLCASSSGQGDTGELFFGEGSRLTVL.

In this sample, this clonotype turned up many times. CDR3 region: CASSLIQGHSPLHF. The DNA of the CDR3 is TGTGCCAGCAGCTTAATTCAGGGTCATTCACCCCTCCACTTT. The chain is built from TRBV7-9 and TRBJ1-6; D may be TRBD1 (5 bases). This CDR3 comprises 14 residues. CDR1 and CDR2 from the germline V gene are SEHNR and FQNEAQ (reference sequence). The V end was cut by 2 bases, the J end by 8 bases, with 10 bases between.

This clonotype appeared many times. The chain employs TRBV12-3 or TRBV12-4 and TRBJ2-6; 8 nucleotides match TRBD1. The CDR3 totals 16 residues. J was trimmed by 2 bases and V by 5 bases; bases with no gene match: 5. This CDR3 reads CASSPSGGPGANVLTF. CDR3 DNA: TGTGCCAGCAGTCCCTCAGGGGGCCCTGGGGCCAACGTCCTGACTTTC.

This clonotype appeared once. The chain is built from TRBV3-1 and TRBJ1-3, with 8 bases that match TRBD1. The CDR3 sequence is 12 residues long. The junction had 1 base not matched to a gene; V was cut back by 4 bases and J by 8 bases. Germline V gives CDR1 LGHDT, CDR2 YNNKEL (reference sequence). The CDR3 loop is CASSPTGDTIYF. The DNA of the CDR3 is TGTGCCAGCAGCCCGACAGGGGACACCATATATTTT.

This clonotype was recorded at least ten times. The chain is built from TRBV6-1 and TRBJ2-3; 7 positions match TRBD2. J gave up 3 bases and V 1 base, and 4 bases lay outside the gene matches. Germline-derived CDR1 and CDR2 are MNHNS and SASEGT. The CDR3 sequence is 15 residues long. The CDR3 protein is CASSEGSRETDTQYF. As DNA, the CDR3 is TGTGCCAGCAGTGAAGGCTCGCGGGAGACAGATACGCAGTATTTT.

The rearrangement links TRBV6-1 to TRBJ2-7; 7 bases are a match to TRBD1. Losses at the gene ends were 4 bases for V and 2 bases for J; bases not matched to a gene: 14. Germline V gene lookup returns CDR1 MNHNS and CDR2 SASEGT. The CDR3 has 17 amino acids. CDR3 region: CASSASFEDRETYEQYF. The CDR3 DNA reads TGTGCCAGCAGTGCTAGTTTTGAAGACAGGGAGACCTACGAGCAGTACTTC.